The 18 T cell receptor beta chains in this list originate from one sample, sequenced in a study of blood T cell repertoires in COVID-19. Profiled with immunoSEQ multiplex PCR; TCRdb holds only in-frame clones, not every one. The table records 110,000 or so clones, 85% of them present only once. Sequences were obtained from peripheral blood. These receptors all come from a man aged 40-55 years with acute or convalescent COVID-19.

This chain uses TRBV30 with TRBJ1-1; 7 bases line up with TRBD1. V was clipped by 2 bases and J by 3 bases; unmatched bases: 6. This CDR3 is built from 14 residues. CDR1 and CDR2 (germline): GTSNPN, SVGIG (reference sequence). The CDR3 reads CAWSTDREHTEAFF. The CDR3 DNA follows: TGTGCCTGGAGTACAGACAGGGAGCACACTGAAGCTTTCTTT.

V and J are TRBV13 and TRBJ2-7; no clear D. Trimming removed 5 bases at V and 2 bases at J, with 13 bases between. The CDR3 covers 14 residues. Germline lookup yields CDR1 PRHDT and CDR2 FYEKMQ (reference sequence). CDR3 coding DNA: TGTGCCAGCAGCCCAAAATTGACACCCTACGAGCAGTACTTC. As protein: CASSPKLTPYEQYF.

The chain couples TRBV6-1 to TRBJ2-2, with D hard to call. This CDR3 is built from 13 residues. Germline V CDR1 and CDR2: MNHNS, SASEGT. V lost 3 bases and J 6 bases, leaving 8 bases between the germline ends. CDR3 loop: CASSDNGAGELFF. Written as DNA, the CDR3 is TGTGCCAGCAGTGATAACGGTGCCGGGGAGCTGTTTTTT.

The chain is built from TRBV14 and TRBJ2-2, with D perhaps TRBD1 (5 bases). The CDR3 sequence is 14 residues long. Trimming removed 0 bases from V and 6 bases from J, with 8 bases in between. Germline CDR1 is SGHDN and CDR2 is FVKESK. The DNA for the CDR3 is TGTGCCAGCAGCCAAGACAGGGAACCCGGGGAGCTGTTTTTT. Protein product: CASSQDREPGELFF.

This chain uses TRBV4-1 with TRBJ1-5, with TRBD1 matching 7 bases. Germline V CDR1 and CDR2: MGHRA, YSYEKL. V dropped 1 base and J dropped 1; count of bases not matched to a gene: 4. This CDR3 comprises 16 residues. The CDR3 region has the DNA TGCGCCAGCAGCCAAGCCGACAGGGCAAGCAATCAGCCCCAGCATTTT. It specifies CASSQADRASNQPQHF.

The rearrangement uses TRBV7-9 and TRBJ1-4, with TRBD1 matching over 7 bases. J gave up 1 base and V 2 bases, and 7 bases lay outside the gene matches. The CDR3 length is 17 residues. CDR1 is SEHNR and CDR2 is FQNEAQ in the germline V gene (reference sequence). This CDR3 is CASSLRGRGETNEKLFF. In DNA, the CDR3 is TGTGCCAGCAGCTTAAGGGGGCGAGGGGAAACTAATGAAAAACTGTTTTTT. The full variable domain, rest sourced from reference TRBV7-9 and TRBJ1-4, is DTGVSQNPRHKITKRGQNVTFRCDPISEHNRLYWYRQTLGQGPEFLTYFQNEAQLEKSRLLSDRFSAERPKGSFSTLEIQRTEQGDSAMYLCASSLRGRGETNEKLFFGSGTQLSVL.

The chain is built from TRBV6-2 or TRBV6-3 and TRBJ1-3; D not certain. The CDR3 extends over 16 amino acids. Between the trimmed V and J ends, which lost 5 bases and 4 bases, there was a span of 18 bases. Germline lookup yields CDR1 MNHEY and CDR2 SVGEGT. CDR3 DNA sequence: TGTGCCAGCAGTATCGTCGGGGTTTTAAGAGGAAACACCATATATTTT. It encodes CASSIVGVLRGNTIYF.

V gene TRBV27 combines with J gene TRBJ2-1, with a possible D match to TRBD1 (6 bases). Germline loops: CDR1 MNHEY, CDR2 SMNVEV (reference sequence). The CDR3 runs to 13 residues. V gave up 3 bases and J gave up 10 bases, with 13 bases separating them. The CDR3 DNA follows: TGTGCCAGCAGTTTTTATGCTGGACAGGAGCAGTTCTTC. It translates to CASSFYAGQEQFF.

The rearrangement links TRBV6-8 to TRBJ1-6, with D perhaps matching TRBD1 (5 bases). The germline gives CDR1 MNHGY, CDR2 SAAAGT. Trimming pared 10 bases from V and 6 bases from J, leaving 16 bases between. CDR3 length: 14 residues. This CDR3 is CATTRQSRNSPLHF. In nucleotides, the CDR3 is TGTGCCACCACCCGACAGAGTCGTAATTCACCCCTCCACTTT.

In DNA, the CDR3 is TGTGCCACCAGTGATGGGGCGACAGAGAACTATGGCTACACCTTC. Encoded protein: CATSDGATENYGYTF. V gene TRBV24-1 combines with J gene TRBJ1-2; the D gene is possibly TRBD1 (5 bases). CDR1 is KGHDR, CDR2 SFDVKD, per germline. V was pared by 3 bases and J by 2 bases, with 12 bases between. CDR3 length: 15 residues.

The chain couples TRBV9 to TRBJ1-2, with 11 positions matching TRBD1. The germline V gene encodes CDR1 SGDLS and CDR2 YYNGEE. Trimming at V came to 3 bases and at J to 2 bases, leaving 9 bases not matched to a gene. This CDR3 is 17 amino acids long. For the CDR3, the DNA is TGTGCCAGCAGCGCCCGGACAGGGGGCGCGAGCAACTATGGCTACACCTTC. It yields the protein CASSARTGGASNYGYTF.

The chain carries TRBV10-3 and TRBJ2-4; TRBD2 matches at 13 bases. Germline V gives CDR1 ENHRY, CDR2 SYGVKD. V lost 2 bases and J lost 6; bases outside the gene matches: 7. The CDR3 runs to 17 residues. In DNA, the CDR3 is TGTGCCATCAGTGAGGCTACTAGCGGGGGGGCCGGAAACATTCAGTACTTC. This translates into CAISEATSGGAGNIQYF.

The V and J genes are TRBV5-1 and TRBJ2-3; TRBD2 matches 8 bases. The V segment lost 6 bases and the J segment 3 bases; nucleotides outside the gene matches: 12. In germline, CDR1 is SGHRS, CDR2 YFSETQ. This CDR3 is built from 16 residues. The CDR3 loop is CASKIRAPGGTDTQYF. CDR3 bases: TGCGCCAGCAAGATCCGAGCCCCGGGAGGGACAGATACGCAGTATTTT.

The V call is TRBV6-1, the J call TRBJ2-5, with 8 positions matching TRBD2. The V gene end was trimmed by 1 base and the J gene end by 2 bases; junction bases not matched to a gene: 6. The CDR3 is 16 amino acids. Germline lookup yields CDR1 MNHNS and CDR2 SASEGT. CDR3: CASSEVRGAPQETQYF. The CDR3, as DNA: TGTGCCAGCAGTGAAGTGCGGGGGGCGCCTCAAGAGACCCAGTACTTC.

The chain employs TRBV12-3 or TRBV12-4 and TRBJ1-1; D is perhaps TRBD1 (6 bases). Trimming pared 6 bases from V and 5 bases from J, leaving 13 bases between. CDR3 size: 13 residues. The CDR3 region is CASRRTAGTEAFF. In DNA, the CDR3 is TGTGCCAGCAGACGGACAGCCGGAACTGAAGCTTTCTTT.

This chain uses TRBV9 with TRBJ2-7; weak D call: TRBD1 (5 bases). Between the trimmed V and J ends, which lost 0 bases and 0 bases, there was a span of 7 bases. Germline CDR1 reads SGDLS; CDR2 reads YYNGEE. The CDR3 is 14 amino acids. DNA for the CDR3: TGTGCCAGCAGCGTAGTTAGGGGCTCCTACGAGCAGTACTTC. This translates into CASSVVRGSYEQYF. The complete variable domain, with remaining parts taken from reference TRBV9 and TRBJ2-7, reads DSGVTQTPKHLITATGQRVTLRCSPRSGDLSVYWYQQSLDQGLQFLIQYYNGEERAKGNILERFSAQQFPDLHSELNLSSLELGDSALYFCASSVVRGSYEQYFGPGTRLTVT.

Only one count was recorded for this clone. This chain links TRBV6-6 with TRBJ1-2, with 7 positions matching TRBD1. Germline V gene sequence: CDR1 MNHNY, CDR2 SVGAGI (reference sequence). This CDR3 has 15 amino acids. The V gene end was trimmed by 1 base and the J gene end by 7 bases; junction bases not matched to a gene: 9. The chain's CDR3 is CASSYYAQGVRGYTF. As DNA, the CDR3 is TGTGCCAGCAGTTACTACGCCCAGGGGGTTCGTGGCTACACCTTC.

The rearrangement uses TRBV18 and TRBJ1-1; D is ambiguous. Between the trimmed V and J ends, which lost 3 bases and 4 bases, there was a span of 15 bases. This CDR3 spans 15 amino acids. From germline, CDR1 is KGHSH and CDR2 LQKENI. The CDR3 region has the DNA TGTGCCAGCTCACCTAATCCGGGGTTCGGCACTGAAGCTTTCTTT. It translates to CASSPNPGFGTEAFF.